These T cell receptor beta chains were read from a single sample in a study of T-cell reconstitution after alpha-beta-depleted transplantation in children. TCRdb re-called the PCR reads through MiXCR, storing one row per CDR3 protein. The sample carries more than 400,000 distinct CDR3 sequences, roughly an eighth recorded once. The sequenced sample was PBMCs, mostly from graft donor cells, obtained 180 days after TCRalphabeta/CD19-depleted stem cell transplant. The receptors were sampled from a female patient aged 2-9 years who had a stem cell transplant for aplastic anemia, so the T cells may come from the graft donor. Each CDR3 is given with its conserved first and last residue. D genes are given only for firm matches. Rows give clone size only sometimes, using once, few, many, or a class for an expanded clone.

many TRBJ1-1 TRBV29-1 - CSVEAVGRLNTEAFF TGCAGCGTTGAAGCTGTGGGCAGATTGAACACTGAAGCTTTCTTT
- TRBJ2-5 TRBV20-1 TRBD2 CSARDGGSFQETQYF TGCAGTGCTAGAGATGGCGGGAGTTTCCAAGAGACCCAGTACTTC
few TRBJ2-1 TRBV5-1 TRBD1 CASRLGTGKPEQFF TGCGCCAGCAGACTCGGGACAGGGAAACCCGAGCAGTTCTTC
- TRBJ1-3 TRBV12-3/TRBV12-4 - CASRDRNSGNTIYF TGTGCCAGCAGAGACAGAAACTCTGGAAACACCATATATTTT
many TRBJ1-5 TRBV12-3/TRBV12-4 - CASSLRGGNQPQHF TGTGCCAGCAGTTTAAGGGGGGGCAATCAGCCCCAGCATTTT
many TRBJ1-1 TRBV12-3/TRBV12-4 TRBD1 CASRGGQGATEAFF TGTGCCAGCAGGGGGGGACAGGGGGCGACTGAAGCTTTCTTT
few TRBJ2-3 TRBV6-5 - CASSNSEVTDTQYF TGTGCCAGCAGTAATTCTGAGGTAACAGATACGCAGTATTTT
few TRBJ2-1 TRBV14 - CASSQTVRGVSSYNEQFF TGTGCCAGCAGCCAAACGGTGAGGGGGGTGAGCTCCTACAATGAGCAGTTCTTC
many TRBJ1-1 TRBV6-2/TRBV6-3 - CASSRQVNTEAFF TGTGCCAGCAGTCGACAGGTGAACACTGAAGCTTTCTTT
- TRBJ2-1 TRBV11-2 - CASSLPRRSSYNEQFF TGTGCCAGCAGCTTGCCGAGGCGGAGCTCCTACAATGAGCAGTTCTTC
few TRBJ1-3 TRBV3-1 - CASSHTPGTEASGNTIYF TGTGCCAGCAGCCACACACCGGGGACCGAGGCCTCTGGAAACACCATATATTTT
- TRBJ2-3 TRBV29-1 - CSVWVQLTQYF TGCAGCGTTTGGGTGCAGCTTACGCAGTATTTT
few TRBJ2-1 TRBV12-3/TRBV12-4 - CASSRDTPYNEQFF TGTGCCAGCAGTCGGGACACCCCCTACAATGAGCAGTTCTTC
many TRBJ2-4 TRBV28 TRBD2 CASSSSSSGIAKNIQYF TGTGCCAGCAGTTCCTCGTCTAGCGGTATAGCCAAAAACATTCAGTACTTC
many TRBJ1-3 TRBV12-3/TRBV12-4 - CASSPGIRATFSLSGNTIYF TGTGCCAGCAGCCCAGGGATTCGGGCCACCTTTAGCCTCTCTGGAAACACCATATATTTT
many TRBJ2-1 TRBV10-3 - CAIQGIAGERANEQFF TGTGCCATTCAGGGGATCGCGGGAGAACGTGCGAATGAGCAGTTCTTC
few TRBJ2-7 TRBV20-1 - CSARVTDKSHEQYF TGCAGTGCTAGAGTCACCGATAAGAGCCACGAGCAGTACTTC
few TRBJ2-2 TRBV3-1 - CASSQVQTGELFF TGTGCCAGCAGCCAAGTACAAACCGGGGAGCTGTTTTTT
- TRBJ2-3 TRBV29-1 TRBD1 CSGTGDLVTDTQYF TGCAGCGGTACAGGGGACCTTGTCACAGATACGCAGTATTTT
- TRBJ1-1 TRBV15 TRBD1 CATSGSRDRGSNTEAFF TGTGCCACCAGCGGGTCCCGGGACAGGGGTTCCAACACTGAAGCTTTCTTT
- TRBJ2-7 TRBV28 - CASSRDILYEQYF TGTGCCAGCAGCCGGGACATCCTTTACGAGCAGTACTTC
many TRBJ2-1 TRBV5-1 TRBD2 CASSWGGTSDEQFF TGCGCCAGCAGCTGGGGCGGGACTAGCGATGAGCAGTTCTTC
- TRBJ2-1 TRBV20-1 - CSAKDRGSPPQPYNEQFF TGCAGTGCTAAGGATCGGGGCAGTCCACCCCAGCCCTACAATGAGCAGTTCTTC
few TRBJ2-1 TRBV14 TRBD2 CASSQGLAVSYNEQFF TGTGCCAGCAGCCAAGGGCTAGCGGTCTCCTACAATGAGCAGTTCTTC
many TRBJ1-1 TRBV12-3/TRBV12-4 - CASSFRGAMNTEAFF TGTGCCAGCAGTTTTAGGGGGGCGATGAACACTGAAGCTTTCTTT
few TRBJ1-5 TRBV6-2/TRBV6-3 TRBD1 CASSSGQLGFNQPQHF TGTGCCAGCAGTTCGGGACAGTTGGGGTTCAATCAGCCCCAGCATTTT
few TRBJ2-6 TRBV7-8 - CASSLRGRGTGANVLTF TGTGCCAGCAGCTTAAGAGGGCGGGGCACTGGGGCCAACGTCCTGACTTTC
- TRBJ2-7 TRBV15 - CATSREPHSANYEQYF TGTGCCACCAGCAGAGAGCCTCACTCGGCCAACTATGAGCAGTACTTC
- TRBJ1-5 TRBV12-3/TRBV12-4 - CASSSSWDSNQPQHF TGTGCCAGCAGTTCCTCCTGGGACAGCAATCAGCCCCAGCATTTT
few TRBJ2-1 TRBV7-2 TRBD2 CASSLPSGTSSYNEQFF TGTGCCAGCAGCTTACCTAGCGGGACGAGCTCCTACAATGAGCAGTTCTTC
many TRBJ1-5 TRBV5-5 - CASSLDNNQPQHF TGTGCCAGCAGCCTAGACAACAATCAGCCCCAGCATTTT
few TRBJ2-2 TRBV2 TRBD2 CASSGGLAANTGELFF TGTGCCAGCAGTGGAGGTCTAGCGGCCAACACCGGGGAGCTGTTTTTT
many TRBJ2-7 TRBV6-2/TRBV6-3 - CASSHVPPGLEQYF TGTGCCAGCAGCCACGTCCCACCCGGGCTCGAGCAGTACTTC
- TRBJ2-7 TRBV7-2 TRBD2 CASSSAGTSRGEQYF TGTGCCAGCAGCTCTGCCGGGACTAGCCGAGGAGAGCAGTACTTC
- TRBJ1-1 TRBV5-1 - CASSPANPGLNTEAFF TGCGCCAGCAGCCCGGCGAATCCGGGGCTGAACACTGAAGCTTTCTTT
many TRBJ2-1 TRBV6-2/TRBV6-3 - CASFDSQYNEQFF TGTGCCAGTTTCGACAGCCAATACAATGAGCAGTTCTTC
once TRBJ2-1 TRBV7-9 TRBD2 CASSLSQLAGNNEQFF TGTGCCAGCAGCTTATCCCAACTAGCGGGGAACAATGAGCAGTTCTTC
- TRBJ2-1 TRBV4-3 TRBD2 CASSQATSGRDEQFF TGCGCCAGCAGCCAAGCGACTAGCGGAAGGGATGAGCAGTTCTTC
many TRBJ1-2 TRBV12-3/TRBV12-4 - CASSLGSANYGYTF TGTGCCAGCAGTTTAGGGTCGGCGAACTATGGCTACACCTTC
- TRBJ1-1 TRBV10-3 - CAISDLDEEAFF TGTGCCATCAGTGACCTGGACGAGGAAGCTTTCTTT
few TRBJ2-3 TRBV5-5 TRBD2 CASSWTWLVAGGVNTQYF TGTGCCAGCAGCTGGACCTGGTTGGTAGCGGGAGGGGTTAATACGCAGTATTTT
- TRBJ1-6 TRBV3-1 - CASSLGTRTNSPLHF TGTGCCAGCAGCCTCGGGACCAGGACTAATTCACCCCTCCACTTT
few TRBJ2-5 TRBV7-2 TRBD1 CASSPQLGQGADETQYF TGTGCCAGCAGCCCCCAACTTGGGCAGGGGGCCGATGAGACCCAGTACTTC
- TRBJ2-5 TRBV5-1 - CASSHPEETQYF TGCGCCAGCAGCCACCCCGAAGAGACCCAGTACTTC
- TRBJ1-2 TRBV10-2 - CASSQRQGVYTF TGCGCCAGCAGCCAGCGGCAGGGTGTCTACACCTTC
few TRBJ2-7 TRBV2 TRBD2 CASTGTSGSEQYF TGTGCCAGCACTGGGACTAGCGGGAGCGAGCAGTACTTC
- TRBJ1-4 TRBV14 - CASSQVLTGKLFF TGTGCCAGCAGCCAAGTCCTGACAGGAAAACTGTTTTTT
few TRBJ2-4 TRBV28 TRBD1 CASSSRQGRAKNIQYF TGTGCCAGCAGTTCCCGACAGGGAAGAGCCAAAAACATTCAGTACTTC
- TRBJ2-7 TRBV5-1 TRBD1 CASSVTGYGEQYF TGCGCCAGCAGCGTGACAGGGTACGGCGAGCAGTACTTC
few TRBJ2-2 TRBV2 TRBD2 CASSVLTSGNTGELFF TGTGCCAGCAGTGTTTTAACTAGCGGGAACACCGGGGAGCTGTTTTTT
few TRBJ2-7 TRBV18 - CASSPPTRNWWAYEQYF TGTGCCAGCTCGCCCCCGACACGTAATTGGTGGGCCTACGAGCAGTACTTC
- TRBJ2-1 TRBV7-2 TRBD1 CASSPDRGSTEQFF TGTGCCAGCAGCCCGGACAGGGGGAGCACTGAGCAGTTCTTC